This TCR beta chain was found in a study of cytomegalovirus exposure and HLA in healthy donors. Study conclusions and caveats: An ancestry cluster, one associated with Asian ancestry, reportedly showed fewer N-insertions than the approximately 670-donor mean in a later analysis.

60 Vbeta and 13 Jbeta primers were used in PCR. Profiled with immunoSEQ multiplex PCR; TCRdb holds only in-frame clones, not every one. This sample has around 130,000 clones; approximately 80% occur once, and the top ten carry about 0.75%. CDR1 is LNHDA and CDR2 is SQIVND in the germline V gene (reference sequence). The length of the CDR3 is 12 residues. This clone was observed a handful of times. The antigen is not known. Sequencing used PBMCs. This receptor was identified in a man younger than 30 in good health and CMV-seronegative. The J gene is TRBJ2-5, the V gene TRBV19; D is uncertain. The assigned J gene may be wrong: the sequence end matches TRBJ2-7 better. DNA of the CDR3: TGTGCCAGTAGTATTTGGGGCTACGAGCAGTACTTC. It yields the protein CASSIWGYEQYF.